This TCR beta chain was sequenced for a study of beta chain features in type 1 diabetes. Sequenced material consisted of expressed TCRB transcripts (all of the isolated RNA was reverse transcribed). Using immunoSEQ multiplex PCR, the repertoire was profiled, and TCRdb retains in-frame clones only, with some absent. The repertoire consists of a few hundred thousand clones, with about a sixth occurring once and the leading ten covering less than 0.09%. The authors sorted CD4+ naive, central memory, regulatory and stem cell-like memory cells via CD45RO/CCR7/CD25/CD127/CD95/CD27. V was trimmed by 5 bases and J by 1 base, leaving 11 bases between them. The length of the CDR3 is 14 residues. CDR1 and CDR2 (germline): SQVTM, ANQGSEA. As regards this clone: Its antigen remains unidentified.

General study results and limits: Shorter TCRB CDR3s, moderately but significantly so, marked every one of the four CD4+ subsets in Type 1 diabetes patients. The analysis here could not establish whether HLA type shapes TCRB rearrangement. An over-representation of cells with high TCR expression could result from cDNA sequencing.

Sequencing was done on a sample of naive CD4+ T cells from blood. The rearrangement joins TRBV29-1 to TRBJ2-2; the D gene is possibly TRBD1 (5 bases). This receptor was obtained from a man aged 30 to 45 with type 1 diabetes. This CDR3 reads CSVSQVLNTGELFF. The CDR3 DNA reads TGCAGCGTTTCACAGGTGTTGAACACCGGGGAGCTGTTTTTT.